The 4 T cell receptor beta chains below all came from one sample that was sequenced in a study of long-term antiretroviral therapy in people with HIV. At survey level, the immunoSEQ assay was run in its v3.0 version. Sequencing used immunoSEQ multiplex PCR; TCRdb keeps in-frame clones, though not all of them. The sample includes 20,000 to 25,000 clones, 65% to 85% seen only once; the top ten take approximately 4.6%. The sequencing used unsorted PBMCs, collected 3 years after starting antiretroviral therapy. The receptor set was obtained from a man aged 18 to 30 with HIV.

J is TRBJ1-2 and V is TRBV9; 8 bases fit TRBD1. This CDR3 comprises 11 residues. Per germline, CDR1 SGDLS and CDR2 YYNGEE. Trimming cost V 5 bases and J 7 bases; bases outside gene matches: 1. CDR3 DNA sequence: TGTGCCAGCAGTCAGGGGGCTGGCTACACCTTC. It encodes CASSQGAGYTF.

The CDR3 here is CASSELAGRYNEQFF. CDR3 sequence (DNA): TGCGCCAGCAGTGAACTGGCGGGGAGATACAATGAGCAGTTCTTC. V gene TRBV10-2 combines with J gene TRBJ2-1; D may be TRBD2 (6 bases). CDR1 WSHSY and CDR2 SAAADI come from the germline V gene. V was cut by 3 bases and J by 4 bases, with 13 bases left in between. This CDR3 contains 15 residues.

The J gene is TRBJ2-3, the V gene TRBV7-9, with 7 bases matching TRBD2. This CDR3 has 15 residues. In germline, CDR1 is SEHNR, CDR2 FQNEAQ (reference sequence). The trim removed 6 bases at V and 4 bases at J, leaving 10 bases unmatched. The CDR3 nucleotides are TGTGCCAGCAGACCCCCTGGGGGGGTTTCAGATACGCAGTATTTT. Its translation: CASRPPGGVSDTQYF.

The chain is built from TRBV6-1 and TRBJ2-3, with TRBD2 matching 8 bases. This CDR3 spans 16 amino acids. The germline CDR1 and CDR2 sequences are MNHNS and SASEGT. After removal of 4 bases from V and 5 bases from J, the junction contained 11 bases not matched to a gene. The CDR3 region is CASSGTGTRERDTQYF. The CDR3 DNA follows: TGTGCCAGCAGTGGCACCGGGACTAGAGAGCGAGATACGCAGTATTTT.